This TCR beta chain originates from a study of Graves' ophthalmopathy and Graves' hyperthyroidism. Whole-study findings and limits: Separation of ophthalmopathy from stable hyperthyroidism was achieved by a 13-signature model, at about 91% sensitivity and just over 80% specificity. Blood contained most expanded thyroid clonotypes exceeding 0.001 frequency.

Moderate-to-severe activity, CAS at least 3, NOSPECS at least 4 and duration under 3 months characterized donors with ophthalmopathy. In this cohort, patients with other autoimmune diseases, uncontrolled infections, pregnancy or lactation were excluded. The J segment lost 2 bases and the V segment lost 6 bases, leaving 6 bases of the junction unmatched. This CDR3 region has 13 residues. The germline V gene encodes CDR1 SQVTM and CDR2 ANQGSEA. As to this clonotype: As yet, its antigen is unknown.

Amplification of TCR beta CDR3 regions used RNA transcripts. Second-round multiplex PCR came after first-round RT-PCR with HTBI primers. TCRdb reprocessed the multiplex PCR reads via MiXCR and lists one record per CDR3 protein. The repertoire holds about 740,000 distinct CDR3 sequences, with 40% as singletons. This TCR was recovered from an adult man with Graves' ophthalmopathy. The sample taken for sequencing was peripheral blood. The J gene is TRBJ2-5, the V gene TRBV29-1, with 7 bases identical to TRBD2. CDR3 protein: CSVAGTTQETQYF. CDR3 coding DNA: TGCAGCGTAGCTGGGACTACACAAGAGACCCAGTACTTC.